The 30 T cell receptor beta chains below come from one sample, sequenced in a study of T cell changes during pregnancy in multiple sclerosis. Only in-frame clones appear in the TCRdb table, and some are missing; sequencing was by immunoSEQ multiplex PCR. This sample has around 30,000 clones, with around 90% found just once. This sample comprised CD8+ T cells from peripheral blood mononuclear cells, obtained in the third trimester of pregnancy. Every receptor here comes from a female donor with multiple sclerosis, enrolled in a pregnancy study.

The J gene is TRBJ2-2, the V gene TRBV4-3; D unclear. The CDR3 is 15 residues long. The germline V gene has CDR1 LGHNA and CDR2 YSLEER. Trimming took off 5 bases at V and 1 base at J, with 11 bases between the two ends. The CDR3 region is CASSEKERNTGELFF. The CDR3 DNA reads as TGCGCCAGCAGCGAAAAAGAGAGGAACACCGGGGAGCTGTTTTTT.

The chain is built from TRBV13 and TRBJ2-1, with TRBD2 matching over 7 bases. Germline trimming cut 6 bases from V and 2 bases from J; bases unmatched to any gene: 10. The CDR3 is 16 residues long. Germline values: CDR1 PRHDT, CDR2 FYEKMQ (reference sequence). CDR3 region: CASSPQTGGTYNEQFF. Here the CDR3 DNA reads TGTGCCAGCAGTCCACAAACGGGGGGAACCTACAATGAGCAGTTCTTC.

V and J are TRBV5-1 and TRBJ1-2, with 9 bases fitting TRBD1. This CDR3 region has 16 residues. Trimming removed 1 base from V and 7 bases from J; junction bases left unmatched: 11. Germline-derived CDR1 and CDR2 are SGHRS and YFSETQ. The chain's CDR3 is CASSLLPGQGTGGYTF. DNA for the CDR3: TGCGCCAGCAGCTTGTTACCGGGACAGGGCACGGGTGGCTACACCTTC. Drawing the rest from reference TRBV5-1 and TRBJ1-2, the complete variable domain is KAGVTQTPRYLIKTRGQQVTLSCSPISGHRSVSWYQQTPGQGLQFLFEYFSETQRNKGNFPGRFSGRQFSNSRSEMNVSTLELGDSALYLCASSLLPGQGTGGYTFGSGTRLTVV.

CDR3 sequence reads: CASSQVGQGATEAFF. CDR3 nucleotides: TGTGCCAGCAGCCAAGTCGGTCAGGGGGCCACTGAAGCTTTCTTT. This chain uses TRBV14 with TRBJ1-1; TRBD1 agrees at 8 bases. The junction had 5 bases not matched to a gene; V was cut back by 1 base and J by 4 bases. CDR3 size: 15 residues. Germline CDR1 and CDR2: SGHDN and FVKESK. The full variable domain, completed using reference TRBV14 and TRBJ1-1, is EAGVTQFPSHSVIEKGQTVTLRCDPISGHDNLYWYRRVMGKEIKFLLHFVKESKQDESGMPNNRFLAERTGGTYSTLKVQPAELEDSGVYFCASSQVGQGATEAFFGQGTRLTVV.

The chain recombines TRBV7-2 with TRBJ2-1; D may be TRBD2 (7 bases). The ends were cut back, 1 base at V and 11 bases at J, with 12 bases in the middle. Germline assignment: CDR1 SGHTA and CDR2 FQGNSA. The CDR3 is made up of 13 amino acids. As DNA, the CDR3 is TGTGCCAGCAGCTTAGGCGGGGGCTCCCAGCAGTTCTTC. Residues: CASSLGGGSQQFF.

The V and J genes are TRBV14 and TRBJ1-6, with TRBD1 as a possible D gene (6 bases). Between the trimmed V and J ends, which lost 4 bases and 5 bases, there was a span of 12 bases. Germline CDR1 is SGHDN and CDR2 is FVKESK. The CDR3 consists of 15 residues. This chain's CDR3 is CASSPQGPNNSPLHF. The DNA of the CDR3 is TGTGCCAGCAGCCCACAGGGACCGAATAATTCACCCCTCCACTTT.

The CDR3 DNA reads TGTGCCAGCAGCGCCAGCGGGGGAGGCGCAGATACGCAGTATTTT. This codes for CASSASGGGADTQYF. The chain uses TRBV7-2 and TRBJ2-3; 8 bases line up with TRBD2. V shed 5 bases, J shed 4 bases, and the junction held 8 bases outside the gene matches. The CDR3 contains 15 residues. The germline CDR1 and CDR2 sequences are SGHTA and FQGNSA. Complete variable domain (other parts from reference TRBV7-2 and TRBJ2-3): GAGVSQSPSNKVTEKGKDVELRCDPISGHTALYWYRQSLGQGLEFLIYFQGNSAPDKSGLPSDRFSAERTGGSVSTLTIQRTQQEDSAVYLCASSASGGGADTQYFGPGTRLTVL.

The J gene is TRBJ2-7, the V gene TRBV4-1, with a possible D match to TRBD2 (5 bases). With 0 bases removed from V and 4 bases from J, the gap between germline ends came to 16 bases. CDR1 MGHRA and CDR2 YSYEKL come from the germline V gene. There are 16 residues in the CDR3. CDR3 residues: CASSQEPPGSGYEQYF. The CDR3 bases are TGCGCCAGCAGCCAAGAGCCCCCGGGTTCGGGGTACGAGCAGTACTTC.

This clone was observed a single time. In DNA, the CDR3 is TGTGCCAGCAGCACCGGGACAGGGGTTTACGAGCAGTACTTC. Its translation is CASSTGTGVYEQYF. The chain joins TRBV7-9 to TRBJ2-7, with 10 bases that match TRBD1. Germline lookup yields CDR1 SEHNR and CDR2 FQNEAQ (reference sequence). The CDR3 contains 14 residues. Trimming cost V 5 bases and J 4 bases; bases outside gene matches: 5.

This chain connects TRBV4-3 to TRBJ1-1; D not certain. Germline CDR1 is LGHNA and CDR2 is YSLEER. Trimming pared 0 bases from V and 1 base from J, leaving 18 bases between. CDR3 length equals 18 residues. CDR3 protein: CASSQDHWVPSGNTEAFF. The CDR3 nucleotides read TGCGCCAGCAGCCAAGATCATTGGGTCCCCTCAGGGAACACTGAAGCTTTCTTT.

This chain uses TRBV6-5 with TRBJ2-5, with a tentative D call TRBD2 (5 bases). V lost 5 bases, J lost 3 bases, and 7 bases lay in between. There are 12 residues in the CDR3. Germline loops: CDR1 MNHEY, CDR2 SVGAGI. The CDR3 DNA reads as TGTGCCAGCAGTGGACTTGAAGAGACCCAGTACTTC. Protein product: CASSGLEETQYF.

This chain joins TRBV10-1 and TRBJ1-4; D is possibly TRBD1 (6 bases). CDR1 and CDR2 (germline): WNHNN, SYGVQD (reference sequence). This CDR3 comprises 14 residues. Trimming stripped 4 bases from V and 7 bases from J, with 13 bases between. CDR3 bases: TGCGCCAGCAGTGGGGCAGGGGAGGGTGAAAAACTGTTTTTT. Its translation is CASSGAGEGEKLFF.

The rearrangement uses TRBV19 and TRBJ2-3; 7 positions agree with TRBD2. The CDR3 contains 16 residues. Germline V lookup: CDR1 LNHDA, CDR2 SQIVND (reference sequence). V lost 3 bases and J lost 3; bases outside the gene matches: 9. The DNA for the CDR3 is TGTGCCAGTAGTATTAGGGAGGGAGTGAGGACAGATACGCAGTATTTT. It yields the protein CASSIREGVRTDTQYF.

The V call is TRBV5-6, the J call TRBJ2-3, with D possibly being TRBD2 (5 bases). V lost 6 bases and J lost 9, with 14 bases in between. CDR3 length: 12 amino acids. CDR1 SGHDT and CDR2 YYEEEE come from the germline V gene. CDR3 residues: CASTTLEGTQYF. The DNA of the CDR3 is TGTGCCAGCACCACGTTAGAGGGAACGCAGTATTTT.

The rearrangement uses TRBV29-1 and TRBJ2-2, with 9 bases identical to TRBD1. This CDR3 comprises 13 residues. The germline gives CDR1 SQVTM, CDR2 ANQGSEA. With 4 bases clipped from V and 3 bases from J, the junction kept 0 bases outside the gene matches. CDR3 loop: CSVGQGDTGELFF. The CDR3 DNA reads as TGCAGCGTTGGACAGGGGGACACCGGGGAGCTGTTTTTT.

About this clone itself: At one end, the junction sequence differs from germline, possibly due to a read error. The chain joins TRBV7-7 to TRBJ2-3, with D possibly being TRBD2 (7 bases). Per germline, CDR1 SSHAT and CDR2 FNYEAQ (reference sequence). This CDR3 region has 14 residues. CDR3 sequence (DNA): TGTGCTAGCAGCTTCGGGGGGCGGGGGGATACGCAGTATTTT. This codes for CASSFGGRGDTQYF.

The rearrangement joins TRBV13 to TRBJ1-1, with D tentatively TRBD1 (6 bases). There are 14 residues in the CDR3. Per germline, CDR1 PRHDT and CDR2 FYEKMQ (reference sequence). V was cut by 0 bases and J by 1 base, with 6 bases left in between. CDR3 loop: CASSLGQGNTEAFF. CDR3 sequence (DNA): TGTGCCAGCAGCTTAGGACAGGGGAACACTGAAGCTTTCTTT.

V usage is TRBV6-4 and J usage is TRBJ1-5; D unresolved. The V and J ends lost 6 bases and 3 bases respectively, with 18 bases between them. Looked up from germline, CDR1 is MRHNA and CDR2 is SNTAGT. The CDR3 totals 16 residues. CDR3 sequence (DNA): TGTGCCAGCAGGAGAACTCTAGTATGCGACAATCAGCCCCAGCATTTT. Translation gives CASRRTLVCDNQPQHF.

For the CDR3, the DNA is TGTGCCAGCAGCTTTACAGGCCAGCAGTACTTC. The encoded protein is CASSFTGQQYF. The J gene is TRBJ2-7, the V gene TRBV5-5; maybe TRBD1 (5 bases). With 2 bases removed from V and 8 bases from J, the gap between germline ends came to 8 bases. CDR1 and CDR2 (germline): SGHKS, YYEKEE (reference sequence). The CDR3 runs to 11 residues.

This clone was counted a single time. The CDR3 DNA sequence: TGTGCCTGCACTCTGGGCAGAGCCTACGAGCAGTACTTC. Protein sequence: CACTLGRAYEQYF. This chain uses TRBV13 with TRBJ2-7; D is unclear. V lost 11 bases and J 2 bases, leaving 16 bases between the germline ends. The CDR3 contains 13 residues. Germline V CDR1 and CDR2: PRHDT, FYEKMQ (reference sequence).

The CDR3 bases are TGTGCCAGCAGCTTGGATTGGGAGGATAGCAATCAGCCCCAGCATTTT. Its translation is CASSLDWEDSNQPQHF. This sequence joins TRBV5-5 and TRBJ1-5, with D unresolved. This CDR3 comprises 16 residues. Germline values: CDR1 SGHKS, CDR2 YYEKEE (reference sequence). V dropped 0 bases and J dropped 0 bases, with 10 bases sitting between them.

The CDR3 nucleotides are TGTGCCAGCAGCTCCTCGGGACAGGGCTCCTACGAGCAGTACTTC. Its protein is CASSSSGQGSYEQYF. The chain joins TRBV7-2 to TRBJ2-7; TRBD1 aligns across 9 bases. The germline V gene has CDR1 SGHTA and CDR2 FQGNSA. The CDR3 sequence is 15 residues long. V lost 4 bases and J lost 0; bases outside the gene matches: 4.

This clone came up a few times. This chain uses TRBV25-1 with TRBJ1-2, with 9 bases aligning to TRBD1. The CDR3 runs to 14 residues. The V and J ends lost 6 bases and 3 bases, in that order; junction bases with no gene match: 5. Germline values: CDR1 MGHDK, CDR2 SYGVNS. The CDR3 bases are TGTGCCAGCAGCGTTACAGGGGGCGACTATGGCTACACCTTC. Encoded protein: CASSVTGGDYGYTF.

J is TRBJ1-1 and V is TRBV13, with D perhaps TRBD1 (6 bases). The CDR3 is 12 residues long. Trimming cost V 4 bases and J 6 bases, with 9 bases left between them. Per germline, CDR1 PRHDT and CDR2 FYEKMQ (reference sequence). CDR3 in DNA: TGTGCCAGCAGCTCCGGGACACCTGAAGCTTTCTTT. Amino acids: CASSSGTPEAFF.

Only a few counts were recorded for this clone. This chain uses TRBV2 with TRBJ2-3; 12 bases align to TRBD2. The V gene's germline CDR1 is SNHLY and CDR2 FYNNEI. The CDR3 consists of 17 residues. V shed 10 bases and J 2 bases; nucleotides not matched to a gene: 13. The CDR3 region is CAISPPRLAGATDTQYF. The DNA for the CDR3 is TGTGCCATTTCCCCCCCTAGACTAGCGGGGGCCACAGATACGCAGTATTTT.

The rearrangement uses TRBV4-3 and TRBJ1-4, with D unclear. There are 16 residues in the CDR3. Per the germline V gene, CDR1 is LGHNA and CDR2 is YSLEER. V was shortened by 0 bases and J by 2 bases, with 10 bases between the two germline ends. CDR3 bases: TGCGCCAGCAGCCAAGAGCCAGGTCCGACTAATGAAAAACTGTTTTTT. It is translated as CASSQEPGPTNEKLFF.

V and J are TRBV13 and TRBJ1-4, with TRBD1 as a possible D gene (6 bases). Deletions cut 5 bases from V and 3 bases from J, with 13 bases between. The CDR3 length is 15 residues. From germline, CDR1 is PRHDT and CDR2 FYEKMQ (reference sequence). Here the CDR3 reads CASSPHRDANEKLFF. The CDR3 bases are TGTGCCAGCAGCCCCCACAGGGATGCTAATGAAAAACTGTTTTTT.

The rearrangement joins TRBV5-1 to TRBJ2-7; maybe TRBD1 (5 bases). The V gene lost 4 bases and the J gene lost 0 bases, with 14 bases spanning the gap. Germline CDR1 reads SGHRS; CDR2 reads YFSETQ. The CDR3 length is 15 residues. The CDR3 spells CASSPVGASSYEQYF. The CDR3 coding sequence is TGCGCCAGCAGCCCGGTTGGGGCGAGCTCCTACGAGCAGTACTTC.

V gene TRBV11-2 combines with J gene TRBJ1-1; 7 bases are a match to TRBD1. Trimming cost V 5 bases and J 1 base; bases outside gene matches: 10. The CDR3 contains 16 residues. Germline CDR1 and CDR2: SGHAT and FQNNGV. The CDR3: CASSPREGTENTEAFF. The CDR3 DNA reads TGTGCCAGCAGCCCCCGCGAGGGGACAGAGAACACTGAAGCTTTCTTT.

This chain links TRBV11-2 with TRBJ2-5, with TRBD2 identical over 8 bases. Losses at the gene ends were 5 bases for V and 4 bases for J; bases not matched to a gene: 9. The CDR3 is 15 amino acids. Germline CDR1 is SGHAT and CDR2 is FQNNGV. The CDR3 here is CASSPGGGEGETQYF. The CDR3 DNA is TGTGCCAGCAGCCCGGGGGGGGGTGAGGGAGAGACCCAGTACTTC.